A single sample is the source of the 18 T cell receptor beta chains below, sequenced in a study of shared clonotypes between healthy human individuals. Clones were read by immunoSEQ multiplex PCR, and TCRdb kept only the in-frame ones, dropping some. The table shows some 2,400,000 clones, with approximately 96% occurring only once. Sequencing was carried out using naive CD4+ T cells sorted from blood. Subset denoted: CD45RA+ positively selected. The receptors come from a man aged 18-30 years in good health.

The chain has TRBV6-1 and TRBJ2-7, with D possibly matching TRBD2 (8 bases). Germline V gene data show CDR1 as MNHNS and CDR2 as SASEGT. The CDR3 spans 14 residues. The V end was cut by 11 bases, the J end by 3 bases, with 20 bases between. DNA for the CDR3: TGTGCCTCCGGGGGGGACAGCTTCCTCTACGAGCAGTACTTC. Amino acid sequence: CASGGDSFLYEQYF.

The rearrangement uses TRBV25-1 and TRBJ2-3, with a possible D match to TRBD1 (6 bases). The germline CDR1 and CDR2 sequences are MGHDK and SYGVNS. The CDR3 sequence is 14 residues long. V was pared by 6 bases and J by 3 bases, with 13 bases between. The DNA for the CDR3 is TGTGCCAGCAGGAAAACAACAGGGACAGATACGCAGTATTTT. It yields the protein CASRKTTGTDTQYF. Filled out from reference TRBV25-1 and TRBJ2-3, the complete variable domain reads EADIYQTPRYLVIGTGKKITLECSQTMGHDKMYWYQQDPGMELHLIHYSYGVNSTEKGDLSSESTVSRIRTEHFPLTLESARPSHTSQYLCASRKTTGTDTQYFGPGTRLTVL.

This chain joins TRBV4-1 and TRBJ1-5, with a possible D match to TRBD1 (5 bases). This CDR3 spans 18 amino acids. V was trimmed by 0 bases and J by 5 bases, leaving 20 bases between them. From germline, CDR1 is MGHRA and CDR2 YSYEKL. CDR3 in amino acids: CASSQDKGRGKGYQPQHF. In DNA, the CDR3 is TGCGCCAGCAGCCAAGATAAGGGTCGGGGGAAAGGGTATCAGCCCCAGCATTTT.

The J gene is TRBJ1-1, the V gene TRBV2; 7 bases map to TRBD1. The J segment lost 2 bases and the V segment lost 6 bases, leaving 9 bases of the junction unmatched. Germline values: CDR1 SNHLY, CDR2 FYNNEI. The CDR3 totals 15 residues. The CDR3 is CASSQPTGFNTEAFF. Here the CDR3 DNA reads TGTGCCAGCAGCCAACCGACAGGGTTCAACACTGAAGCTTTCTTT.

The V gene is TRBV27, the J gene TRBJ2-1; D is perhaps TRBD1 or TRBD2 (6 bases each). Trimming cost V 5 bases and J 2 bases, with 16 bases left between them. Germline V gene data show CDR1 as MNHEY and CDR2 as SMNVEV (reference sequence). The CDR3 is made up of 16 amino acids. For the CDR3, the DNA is TGTGCCAGCAGTCCGTTTCGTAGGGGGGCCTACAATGAGCAGTTCTTC. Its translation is CASSPFRRGAYNEQFF.

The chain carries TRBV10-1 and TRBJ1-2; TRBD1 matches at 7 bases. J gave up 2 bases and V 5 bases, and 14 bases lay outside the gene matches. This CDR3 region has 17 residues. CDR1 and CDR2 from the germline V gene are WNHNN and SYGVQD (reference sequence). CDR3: CASSSDHPGTANYGYTF. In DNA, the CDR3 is TGCGCCAGCAGTTCGGATCACCCCGGGACAGCGAACTATGGCTACACCTTC.

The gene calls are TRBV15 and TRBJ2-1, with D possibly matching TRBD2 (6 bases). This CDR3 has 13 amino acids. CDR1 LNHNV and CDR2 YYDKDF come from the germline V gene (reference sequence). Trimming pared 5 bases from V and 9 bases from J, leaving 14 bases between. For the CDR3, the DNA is TGTGCCACCAGCTCCCGACTAGTTAGTGAGCAGTTCTTC. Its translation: CATSSRLVSEQFF.

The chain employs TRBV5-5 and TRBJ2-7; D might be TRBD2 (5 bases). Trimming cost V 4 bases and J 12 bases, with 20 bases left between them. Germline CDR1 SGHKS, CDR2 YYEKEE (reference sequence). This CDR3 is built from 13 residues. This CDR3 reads CASSVQNGKYGYF. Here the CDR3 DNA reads TGTGCCAGCAGCGTTCAAAACGGGAAGTATGGGTACTTC. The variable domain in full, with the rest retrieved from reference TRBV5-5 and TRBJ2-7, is DAGVTQSPTHLIKTRGQQVTLRCSPISGHKSVSWYQQVLGQGPQFIFQYYEKEERGRGNFPDRFSARQFPNYSSELNVNALLLGDSALYLCASSVQNGKYGYFGPGTRLTVT.

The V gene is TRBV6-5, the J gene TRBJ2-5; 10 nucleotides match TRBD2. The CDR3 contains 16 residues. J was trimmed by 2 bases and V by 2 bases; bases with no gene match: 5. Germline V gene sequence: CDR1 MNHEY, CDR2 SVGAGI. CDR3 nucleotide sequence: TGTGCCAGCAGTTACGGGGCTAGCGGGGGTCAAGAGACCCAGTACTTC. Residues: CASSYGASGGQETQYF.

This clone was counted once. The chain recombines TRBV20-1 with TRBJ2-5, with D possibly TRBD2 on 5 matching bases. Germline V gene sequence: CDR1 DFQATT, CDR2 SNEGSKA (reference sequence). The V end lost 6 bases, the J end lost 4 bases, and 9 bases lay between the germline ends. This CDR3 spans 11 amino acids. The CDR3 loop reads CSALDSETQYF. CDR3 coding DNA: TGCAGTGCGTTGGACTCAGAGACCCAGTACTTC.

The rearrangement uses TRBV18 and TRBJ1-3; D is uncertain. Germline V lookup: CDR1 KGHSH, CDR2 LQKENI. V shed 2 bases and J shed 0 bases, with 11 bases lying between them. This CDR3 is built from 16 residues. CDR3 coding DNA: TGTGCCAGCTCACCAAATCCATCCAGCTCTGGAAACACCATATATTTT. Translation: CASSPNPSSSGNTIYF.

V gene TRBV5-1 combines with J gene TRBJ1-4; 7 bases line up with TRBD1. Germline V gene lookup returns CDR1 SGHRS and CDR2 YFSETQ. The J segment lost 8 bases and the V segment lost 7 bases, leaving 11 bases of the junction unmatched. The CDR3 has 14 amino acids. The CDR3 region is CASSRGRQDEKLFF. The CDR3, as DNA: TGCGCCAGCTCGAGGGGGCGGCAAGACGAAAAACTGTTTTTT.

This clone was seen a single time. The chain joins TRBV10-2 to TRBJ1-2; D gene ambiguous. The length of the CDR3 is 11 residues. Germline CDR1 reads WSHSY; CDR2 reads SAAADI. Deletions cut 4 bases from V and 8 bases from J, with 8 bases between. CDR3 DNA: TGCGCCAGCAGTGGGATGGGGGGCTACACCTTC. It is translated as CASSGMGGYTF.

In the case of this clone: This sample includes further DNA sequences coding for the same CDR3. CDR3 loop: CASSPPGSNYGYTF. The DNA for the CDR3 is TGTGCCAGCTCACCACCGGGGTCTAACTATGGCTACACCTTC. The chain combines TRBV18 with TRBJ1-2; D is uncertain. V lost 0 bases to trimming and J lost 0 bases, with 5 bases between them. This CDR3 has 14 amino acids. Germline V CDR1 and CDR2: KGHSH, LQKENI.

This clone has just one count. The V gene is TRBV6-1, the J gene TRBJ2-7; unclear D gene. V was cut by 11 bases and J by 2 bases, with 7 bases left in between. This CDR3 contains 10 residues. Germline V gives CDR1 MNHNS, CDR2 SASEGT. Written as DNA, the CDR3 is TGTGCCTTGGGCACCTACGAGCAGTACTTC. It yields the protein CALGTYEQYF.

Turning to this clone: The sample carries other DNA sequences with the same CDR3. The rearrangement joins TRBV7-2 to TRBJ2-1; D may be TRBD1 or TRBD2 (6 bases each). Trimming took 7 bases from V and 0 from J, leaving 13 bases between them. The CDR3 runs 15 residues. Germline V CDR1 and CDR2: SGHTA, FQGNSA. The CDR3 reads CASTQGGSSYNEQFF. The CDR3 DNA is TGTGCCAGCACCCAAGGGGGGAGCTCCTACAATGAGCAGTTCTTC.

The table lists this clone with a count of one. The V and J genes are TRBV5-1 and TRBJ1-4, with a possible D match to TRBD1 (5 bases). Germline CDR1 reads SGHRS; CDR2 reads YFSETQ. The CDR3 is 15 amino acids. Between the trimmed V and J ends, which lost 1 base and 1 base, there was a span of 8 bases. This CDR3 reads CASSLWGETNEKLFF. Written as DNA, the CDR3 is TGCGCCAGCAGCTTGTGGGGGGAAACTAATGAAAAACTGTTTTTT.

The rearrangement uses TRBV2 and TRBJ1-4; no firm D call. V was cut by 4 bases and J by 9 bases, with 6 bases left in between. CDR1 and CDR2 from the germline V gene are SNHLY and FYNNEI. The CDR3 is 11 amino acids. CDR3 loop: CASSASKKLFF. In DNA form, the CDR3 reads TGTGCCAGCAGTGCAAGTAAAAAACTGTTTTTT.